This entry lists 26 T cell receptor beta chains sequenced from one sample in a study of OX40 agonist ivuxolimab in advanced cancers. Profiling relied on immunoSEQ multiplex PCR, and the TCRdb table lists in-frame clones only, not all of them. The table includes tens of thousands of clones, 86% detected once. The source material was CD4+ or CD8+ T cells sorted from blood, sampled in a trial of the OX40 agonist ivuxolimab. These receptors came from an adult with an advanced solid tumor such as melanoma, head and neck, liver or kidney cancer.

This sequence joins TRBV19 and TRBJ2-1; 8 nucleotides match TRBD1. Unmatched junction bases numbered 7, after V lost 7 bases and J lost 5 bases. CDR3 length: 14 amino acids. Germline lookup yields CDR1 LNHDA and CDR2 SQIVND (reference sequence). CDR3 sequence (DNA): TGTGCCAGTATGGACAGGGCATGGGACAATGAGCAGTTCTTC. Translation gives CASMDRAWDNEQFF.

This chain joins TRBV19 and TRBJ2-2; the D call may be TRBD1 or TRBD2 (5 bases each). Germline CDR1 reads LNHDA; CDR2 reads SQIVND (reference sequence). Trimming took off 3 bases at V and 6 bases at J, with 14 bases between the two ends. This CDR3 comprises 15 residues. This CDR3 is CASSIRGRMSGELFF. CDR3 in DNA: TGTGCCAGTAGTATCCGGGGCAGAATGTCCGGGGAGCTGTTTTTT.

CDR3 sequence reads: CASSQARAGELFF. DNA for the CDR3: TGTGCCAGCAGCCAAGCCAGGGCCGGGGAGCTGTTTTTT. J is TRBJ2-2 and V is TRBV14; a possible D gene is TRBD1 (5 bases). Trimming left V 1 base short and J 6 bases short, with 6 bases between. CDR1 SGHDN and CDR2 FVKESK come from the germline V gene. The CDR3 extends over 13 amino acids.

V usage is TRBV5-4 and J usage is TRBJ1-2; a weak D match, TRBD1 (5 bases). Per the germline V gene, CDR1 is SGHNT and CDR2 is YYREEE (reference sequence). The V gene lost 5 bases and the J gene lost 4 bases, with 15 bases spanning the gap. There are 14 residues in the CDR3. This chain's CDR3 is CASRRDGGTYGYTF. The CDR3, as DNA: TGTGCCAGCAGGCGGGACGGGGGGACCTATGGCTACACCTTC.

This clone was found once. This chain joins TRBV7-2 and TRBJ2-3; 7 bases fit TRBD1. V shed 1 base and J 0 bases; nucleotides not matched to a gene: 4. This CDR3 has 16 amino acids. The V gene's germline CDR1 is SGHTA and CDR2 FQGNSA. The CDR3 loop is CASSLVGTVSTDTQYF. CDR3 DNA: TGTGCCAGCAGCTTAGTGGGGACAGTTAGCACAGATACGCAGTATTTT.

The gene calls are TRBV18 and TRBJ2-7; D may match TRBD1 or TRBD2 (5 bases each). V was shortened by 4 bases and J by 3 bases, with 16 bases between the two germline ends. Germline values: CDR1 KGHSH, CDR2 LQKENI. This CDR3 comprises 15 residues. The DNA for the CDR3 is TGTGCCAGCTCACTATCCGGGACGGATTACTACGAGCAGTACTTC. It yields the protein CASSLSGTDYYEQYF.

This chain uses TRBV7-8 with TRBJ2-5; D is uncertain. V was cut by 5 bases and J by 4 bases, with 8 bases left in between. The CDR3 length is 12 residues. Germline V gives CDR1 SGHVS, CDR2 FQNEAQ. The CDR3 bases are TGTGCCAGCAGCCCTATAGGAGAGACCCAGTACTTC. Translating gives CASSPIGETQYF.

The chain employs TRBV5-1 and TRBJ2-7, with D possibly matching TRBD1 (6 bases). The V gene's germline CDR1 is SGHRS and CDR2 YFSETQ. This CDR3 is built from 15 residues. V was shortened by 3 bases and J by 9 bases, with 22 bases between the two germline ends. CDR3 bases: TGCGCCAGCAGCTCGTCAGGGGCTTTTTCCCAGGGGCAGTACTTC. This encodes CASSSSGAFSQGQYF.

The CDR3 region is CASSGTGLSNEKLFF. The DNA of the CDR3 is TGTGCCAGCAGTGGGACAGGCCTTTCTAATGAAAAACTGTTTTTT. V and J are TRBV6-5 and TRBJ1-4, with 8 bases identical to TRBD1. Trimming removed 5 bases from V and 3 bases from J; junction bases left unmatched: 5. The CDR3 has 15 residues. Germline V gene lookup returns CDR1 MNHEY and CDR2 SVGAGI.

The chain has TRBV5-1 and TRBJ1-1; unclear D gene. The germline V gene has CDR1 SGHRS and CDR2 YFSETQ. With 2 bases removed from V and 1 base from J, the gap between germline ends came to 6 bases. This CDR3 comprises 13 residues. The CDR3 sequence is CASSFAGNTEAFF. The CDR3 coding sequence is TGCGCCAGCAGCTTCGCAGGGAACACTGAAGCTTTCTTT.

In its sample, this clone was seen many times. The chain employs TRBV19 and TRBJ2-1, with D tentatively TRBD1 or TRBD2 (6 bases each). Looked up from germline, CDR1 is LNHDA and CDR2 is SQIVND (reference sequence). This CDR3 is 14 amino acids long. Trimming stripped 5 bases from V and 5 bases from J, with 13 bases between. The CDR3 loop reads CASSDGGLDNEQFF. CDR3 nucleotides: TGTGCCAGTAGTGATGGGGGGCTCGACAATGAGCAGTTCTTC.

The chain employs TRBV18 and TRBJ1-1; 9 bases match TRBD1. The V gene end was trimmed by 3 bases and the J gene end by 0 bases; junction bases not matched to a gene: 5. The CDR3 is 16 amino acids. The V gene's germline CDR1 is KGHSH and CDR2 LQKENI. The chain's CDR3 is CASSPTGGVMNTEAFF. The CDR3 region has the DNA TGTGCCAGCTCACCGACAGGGGGGGTCATGAACACTGAAGCTTTCTTT. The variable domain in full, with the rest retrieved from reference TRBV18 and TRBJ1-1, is NAGVMQNPRHLVRRRGQEARLRCSPMKGHSHVYWYRQLPEEGLKFMVYLQKENIIDESGMPKERFSAEFPKEGPSILRIQQVVRGDSAAYFCASSPTGGVMNTEAFFGQGTRLTVV.

This CDR3 is CASSPRGLAMITGELFF. CDR3 in DNA: TGTGCCAGCTCACCGAGAGGACTAGCGATGATCACCGGGGAGCTGTTTTTT. The chain uses TRBV18 and TRBJ2-2, with TRBD2 matching over 9 bases. V was clipped by 3 bases and J by 4 bases; unmatched bases: 9. Germline V gene sequence: CDR1 KGHSH, CDR2 LQKENI. CDR3 length: 17 amino acids.

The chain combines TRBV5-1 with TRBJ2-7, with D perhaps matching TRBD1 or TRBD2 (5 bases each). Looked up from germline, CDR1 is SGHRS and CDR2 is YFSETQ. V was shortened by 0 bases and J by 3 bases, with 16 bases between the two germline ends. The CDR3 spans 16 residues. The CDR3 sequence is CASSLGPERGLYEQYF. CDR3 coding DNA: TGCGCCAGCAGCTTGGGTCCAGAGAGGGGCCTCTACGAGCAGTACTTC.

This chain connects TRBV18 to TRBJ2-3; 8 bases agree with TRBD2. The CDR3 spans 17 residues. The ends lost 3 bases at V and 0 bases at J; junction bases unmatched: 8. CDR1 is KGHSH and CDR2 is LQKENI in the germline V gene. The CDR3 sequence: CASSPVERGLSTDTQYF. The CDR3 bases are TGTGCCAGCTCACCCGTCGAGCGGGGGCTTAGCACAGATACGCAGTATTTT.

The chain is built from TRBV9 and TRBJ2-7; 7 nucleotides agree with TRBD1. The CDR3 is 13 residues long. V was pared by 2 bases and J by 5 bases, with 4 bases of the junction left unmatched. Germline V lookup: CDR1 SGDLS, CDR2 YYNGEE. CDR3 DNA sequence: TGTGCCAGCAGCGTGGGGACAGCGAACGAGCAGTACTTC. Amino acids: CASSVGTANEQYF.

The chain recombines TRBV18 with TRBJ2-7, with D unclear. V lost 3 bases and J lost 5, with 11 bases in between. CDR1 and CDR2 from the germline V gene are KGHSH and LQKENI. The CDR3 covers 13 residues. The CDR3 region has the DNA TGTGCCAGCTCACCGGGTAGACGCGACGAGCAGTACTTC. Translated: CASSPGRRDEQYF.

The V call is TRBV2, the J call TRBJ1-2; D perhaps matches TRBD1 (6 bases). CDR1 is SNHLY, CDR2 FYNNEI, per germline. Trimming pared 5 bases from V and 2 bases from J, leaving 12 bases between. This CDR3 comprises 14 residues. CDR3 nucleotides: TGTGCCAGCAGTCGGGACAAGCAAAACTATGGCTACACCTTC. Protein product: CASSRDKQNYGYTF.

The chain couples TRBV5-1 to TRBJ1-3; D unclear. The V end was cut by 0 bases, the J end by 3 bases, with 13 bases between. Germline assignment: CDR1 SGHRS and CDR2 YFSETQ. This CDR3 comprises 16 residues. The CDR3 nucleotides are TGCGCCAGCAGCTTGGGTAGTTTCGGGGATGGAAACACCATATATTTT. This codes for CASSLGSFGDGNTIYF.

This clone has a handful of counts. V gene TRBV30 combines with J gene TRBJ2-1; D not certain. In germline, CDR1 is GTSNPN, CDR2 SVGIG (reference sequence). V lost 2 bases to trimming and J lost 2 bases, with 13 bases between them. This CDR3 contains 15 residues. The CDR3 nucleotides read TGTGCCTGGAGTCCCCTCAGACAAACCTACAATGAGCAGTTCTTC. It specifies CAWSPLRQTYNEQFF.

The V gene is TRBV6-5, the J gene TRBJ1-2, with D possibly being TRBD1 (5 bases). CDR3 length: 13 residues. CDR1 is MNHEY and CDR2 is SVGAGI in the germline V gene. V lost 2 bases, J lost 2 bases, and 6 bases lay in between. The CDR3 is CASSYQGNYGYTF. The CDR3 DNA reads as TGTGCCAGCAGTTACCAGGGAAACTATGGCTACACCTTC.

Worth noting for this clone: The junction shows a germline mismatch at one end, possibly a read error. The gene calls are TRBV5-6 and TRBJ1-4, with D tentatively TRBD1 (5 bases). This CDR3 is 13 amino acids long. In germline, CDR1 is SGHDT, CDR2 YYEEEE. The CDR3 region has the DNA TGTGCCAGCAGCTTGGACCGACAGCGGGGGATCAGGTTT. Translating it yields CASSLDRQRGIRF. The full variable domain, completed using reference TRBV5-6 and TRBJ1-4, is DAGVTQSPTHLIKTRGQQVTLRCSPKSGHDTVSWYQQALGQGPQFIFQYYEEEERQRGNFPDRFSGHQFPNYSSELNVNALLLGDSALYLCASSLDRQRGIRFGSGTQLSVL.

The CDR3, as DNA: TGTGCCAGCAGCTTAGGACAGGTTTTCGCGGCCCAGTACTTC. Translating gives CASSLGQVFAAQYF. The V and J genes are TRBV7-2 and TRBJ2-5; tentative D call: TRBD1 (6 bases). The CDR3 sequence is 14 residues long. Trimming removed 1 base at V and 9 bases at J, with 15 bases between. From germline, CDR1 is SGHTA and CDR2 FQGNSA.

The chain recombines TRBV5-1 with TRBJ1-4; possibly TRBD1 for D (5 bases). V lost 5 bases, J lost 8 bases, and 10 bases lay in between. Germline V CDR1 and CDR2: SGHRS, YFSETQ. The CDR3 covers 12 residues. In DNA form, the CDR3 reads TGCGCCAGCAGTCCGCGGGGGGAAAAACTGTTTTTT. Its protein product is CASSPRGEKLFF.

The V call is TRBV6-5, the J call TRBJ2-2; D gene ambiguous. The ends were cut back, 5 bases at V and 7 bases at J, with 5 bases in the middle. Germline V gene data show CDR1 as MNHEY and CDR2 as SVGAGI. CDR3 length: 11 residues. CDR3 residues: CASSHVGELFF. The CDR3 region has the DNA TGTGCCAGCAGTCATGTCGGGGAGCTGTTTTTT.

The CDR3 DNA is TGTGCCAGCAGCTCCTCGCAGGGGGGCTCCTACAATGAGCAGTTCTTC. This codes for CASSSSQGGSYNEQFF. The chain links TRBV7-9 to TRBJ2-1, with a possible D match to TRBD1 (7 bases). V was pared by 4 bases and J by 0 bases, with 13 bases between. The germline V gene has CDR1 SEHNR and CDR2 FQNEAQ (reference sequence). This CDR3 is 16 amino acids long.